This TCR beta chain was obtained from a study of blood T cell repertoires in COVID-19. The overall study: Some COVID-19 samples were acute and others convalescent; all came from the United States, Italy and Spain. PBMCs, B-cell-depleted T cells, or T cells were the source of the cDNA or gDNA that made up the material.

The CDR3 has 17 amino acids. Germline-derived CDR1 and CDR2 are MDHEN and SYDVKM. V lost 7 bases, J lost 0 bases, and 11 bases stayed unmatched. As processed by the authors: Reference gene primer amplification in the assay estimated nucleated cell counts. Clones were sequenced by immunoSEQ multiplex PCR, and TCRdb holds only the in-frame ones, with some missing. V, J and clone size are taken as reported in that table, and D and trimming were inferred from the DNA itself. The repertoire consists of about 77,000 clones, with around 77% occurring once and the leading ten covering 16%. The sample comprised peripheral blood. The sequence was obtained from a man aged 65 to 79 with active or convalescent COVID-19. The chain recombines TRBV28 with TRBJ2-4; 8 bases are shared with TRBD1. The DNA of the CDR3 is TGTGCCAGCACTGTAGGGACAGGTTCTCTAGCCAAAAACATTCAGTACTTC. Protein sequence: CASTVGTGSLAKNIQYF.